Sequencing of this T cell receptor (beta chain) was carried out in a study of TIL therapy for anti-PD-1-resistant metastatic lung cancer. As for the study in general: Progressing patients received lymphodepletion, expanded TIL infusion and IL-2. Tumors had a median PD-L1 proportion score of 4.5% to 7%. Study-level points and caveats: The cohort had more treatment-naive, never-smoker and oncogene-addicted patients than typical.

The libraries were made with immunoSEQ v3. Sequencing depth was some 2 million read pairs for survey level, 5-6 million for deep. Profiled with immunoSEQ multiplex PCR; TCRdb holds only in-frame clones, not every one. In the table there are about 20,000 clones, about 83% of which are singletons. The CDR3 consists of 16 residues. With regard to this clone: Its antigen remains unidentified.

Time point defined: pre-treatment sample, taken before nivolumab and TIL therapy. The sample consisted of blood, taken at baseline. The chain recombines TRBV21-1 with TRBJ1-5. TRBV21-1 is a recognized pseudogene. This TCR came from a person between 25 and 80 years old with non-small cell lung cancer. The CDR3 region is CASSGRWGGSNQPQHF. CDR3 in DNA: TGTGCCAGCAGCGGGAGGTGGGGCGGCTCCAATCAGCCCCAGCATTTT.